The T cell receptor beta chain described here comes from a study of T cells in Graves' hyperthyroidism and ophthalmopathy. Broader study findings: Ophthalmopathy was identified by the model a median about six months ahead of onset.

Each diagnosis was grounded in clinical symptoms, serum thyroxine and TRAb, thyroid ultrasound, and orbital computed tomography. Blood from later-ophthalmopathy patients was taken at first hyperthyroidism diagnosis. RNA transcripts served as the template for amplifying TCR beta CDR3 regions. The primer set for the first-round RT-PCR of the TCR CDR3 was HTBI. TCRdb re-analysed the multiplex PCR reads in MiXCR, keeping a single row per CDR3 protein. The table lists approximately 600,000 distinct CDR3 sequences, approximately 15% of them singletons. The sample holds many counts of this clonotype. Its matching antigen is unknown. The receptor comes from a woman in her thirties with Graves' hyperthyroidism that later progressed to Graves' ophthalmopathy. The sample comprised blood.

The CDR3 coding sequence is TGCAGTGCTCAGTTTAGCACAGATACGCAGTATTTT. Protein product: CSAQFSTDTQYF. The J gene is TRBJ2-3, the V gene TRBV20-1; D remains ambiguous. The germline gives CDR1 DFQATT, CDR2 SNEGSKA (reference sequence). V was pared by 5 bases and J by 0 bases, with 6 bases between. The CDR3 runs to 12 residues.